The clone carrying this T cell receptor (beta chain) appeared many times. Its antigen is still unknown. This entry comes from a study of T cells after yellow fever vaccination. Background on the study: Some fractions had low cell numbers, and these were prepared with SMART-Seq v4 Ultra Low Input. The study's findings and limits: A secondary response was less intense yet reached its peak sooner, at day 5 versus 15. Repertoires sorted by FACS could include abundant clonotypes that are contaminants from the bulk population.

Template switching with 5'RACE generated the TCR cDNA and added a universal primer site and UMIs. In TCRdb, the 5' RACE reads were re-called with MiXCR into one record per CDR3 protein. The table shows 200,000 to 300,000 distinct CDR3 sequences, with about 3.9% occurring only once. The CDR3 consists of 14 residues. Trimming pared 1 base from V and 3 bases from J, leaving 11 bases between. Germline loops: CDR1 SGHRS, CDR2 YFSETQ. The specimen comprised PBMCs, sampled 15 days after the yellow fever booster vaccination. V usage is TRBV5-1 and J usage is TRBJ2-7, with no clear D. The clonotype was recovered from a man aged 18-30 years who received the YFV17D yellow fever vaccine. The CDR3 reads CASSLRVGYYEQYF. CDR3 nucleotides: TGCGCCAGCAGCTTGCGGGTGGGGTACTACGAGCAGTACTTC. The complete variable domain, with remaining parts taken from reference TRBV5-1 and TRBJ2-7, reads KAGVTQTPRYLIKTRGQQVTLSCSPISGHRSVSWYQQTPGQGLQFLFEYFSETQRNKGNFPGRFSGRQFSNSRSEMNVSTLELGDSALYLCASSLRVGYYEQYFGPGTRLTVT.